The text below deals with one T cell receptor (beta chain). The antigen is unknown. This entry comes from a study of OX40 agonist ivuxolimab in advanced cancers. Study information: Across the patients, intravenous ivuxolimab was delivered every 2 weeks at 0.01 to 10 mg/kg. The study, taken as a whole, reports: In general, CD8+ T cells held more expanded clones than CD4+ did, on average. Clonal expansion by week 6 occurred in CD4+ and CD8+ blood T cells (at 0.1 to 3.0 mg/kg). Normalized T-cell clonal expansion was also low in some nonresponders.

Germline V gene sequence: CDR1 SGHTA, CDR2 FQGTGA. The CDR3 runs 14 residues. Trimming cost V 0 bases and J 6 bases, with 10 bases left between them. Using immunoSEQ multiplex PCR, the repertoire was profiled, and TCRdb retains in-frame clones only, with some absent. The data contain tens of thousands of clones, 80% to 90% of them singletons. This chain links TRBV7-3 with TRBJ2-3; D gene unclear. The material was CD4+ or CD8+ T cells sorted from blood, obtained in a trial of the OX40 agonist ivuxolimab. This TCR derives from an adult with an advanced solid tumor such as melanoma, head and neck, liver or kidney cancer. The CDR3 DNA reads TGTGCCAGCAGCTTAACGGCCGTCGACGATACGCAGTATTTT. This translates into CASSLTAVDDTQYF.